This T cell receptor (beta chain) came from a study of blood T cell repertoires in COVID-19. Study context: COVID-19 samples, acute and convalescent, were from the United States, Italy and Spain. T cells, B-cell-depleted T cells, or PBMCs provided the cDNA or gDNA that served as material.

There are a few counts of this clone. CDR3 length: 15 amino acids. Germline V gene data show CDR1 as SQVTM and CDR2 as ANQGSEA. V was pared by 7 bases and J by 0 bases, with 7 bases of the junction left unmatched. Methods used by the authors: Reference gene primer amplification gave estimated nucleated cell counts. Assay used: immunoSEQ multiplex PCR; TCRdb lists only in-frame clones, some missing. V, J and clone size were drawn from that table, and D and trimming were deduced from the DNA. Of over 400,000 clones listed, roughly 90% are singletons. J is TRBJ1-2 and V is TRBV29-1; 11 nucleotides align to TRBD1. The sequenced material came from peripheral blood. The receptor was derived from a woman aged 25 to 45 with active or convalescent COVID-19. CDR3 sequence reads: CSATGTGGANYGYTF. CDR3 in DNA: TGCAGCGCCACGGGGACAGGGGGAGCTAACTATGGCTACACCTTC.